Listed here are 25 T cell receptor beta chains from one sample, sequenced in a study of human T cells and chemical hapten exposure. The time point is: healthy volunteer bleed at 2 weeks. From whole blood left unfractionated, total RNA was extracted. TCRdb itself ran the RACE reads through MiXCR, one entry per CDR3 protein. The data hold around 130,000 distinct CDR3 sequences, with roughly 9.5% observed a single time. The material sequenced was whole blood. Receptor source: a male donor in good health. Some clones in this sample may be carry-over from other donors' samples.

This clonotype was recorded at least ten times. This chain joins TRBV7-9 and TRBJ1-2; D is perhaps TRBD1 (6 bases). Germline CDR1 is SEHNR and CDR2 is FQNEAQ (reference sequence). V shed 5 bases and J shed 4 bases, with 17 bases lying between them. The length of the CDR3 is 15 residues. The CDR3 reads CASSPRQEIFYGYTF. The CDR3 DNA sequence: TGTGCCAGCAGCCCGCGACAGGAGATTTTCTATGGCTACACCTTC.

This clonotype appeared a few times. The chain links TRBV11-2 to TRBJ2-3; 7 bases map to TRBD2. V lost 5 bases to trimming and J lost 2 bases; unmatched junction nucleotides: 16. The CDR3 length is 18 residues. The germline gives CDR1 SGHAT, CDR2 FQNNGV. CDR3 nucleotides: TGTGCCAGCAGCCCCGTGAGGGCCTGGCGGGAGAACACAGATACGCAGTATTTT. Encoded protein: CASSPVRAWRENTDTQYF.

This clonotype was detected a few times. The V and J genes are TRBV7-2 and TRBJ1-6; unclear D gene. The CDR3 totals 16 residues. V lost 4 bases and J 8 bases, leaving 18 bases between the germline ends. The germline gives CDR1 SGHTA, CDR2 FQGNSA. The CDR3 DNA is TGTGCCAGCAGCTCCCCCGGAGAATCCGCGGATTCACCCCTCCACTTT. This gives the protein CASSSPGESADSPLHF.

Only a few counts were recorded for this clonotype. The V gene is TRBV6-5, the J gene TRBJ1-2, with a weak D call TRBD1 (5 bases). The germline V gene has CDR1 MNHEY and CDR2 SVGAGI. The CDR3 runs 13 residues. V was shortened by 0 bases and J by 7 bases, with 9 bases between the two germline ends. CDR3 in DNA: TGTGCCAGCAGTTACTCGATCGGGACTGGCTACACCTTC. Its translation: CASSYSIGTGYTF.

The gene calls are TRBV6-5 and TRBJ2-1; TRBD2 matches at 14 bases. This CDR3 comprises 13 residues. Germline V lookup: CDR1 MNHEY, CDR2 SVGAGI. With V trimmed by 6 bases and J by 8 bases, 0 bases remained unmatched. The CDR3 bases are TGTGCCAGCAGGGGACTAGCGGGAGATGAGCAGTTCTTC. It yields the protein CASRGLAGDEQFF.

This clonotype showed up many times. The J gene is TRBJ2-7, the V gene TRBV20-1; TRBD1 matches at 9 bases. The CDR3 loop spans 15 amino acids. Unmatched junction bases numbered 11, after V lost 4 bases and J lost 4 bases. The V gene's germline CDR1 is DFQATT and CDR2 SNEGSKA (reference sequence). This CDR3 reads CSATLPGQGGYEQYF. As DNA, the CDR3 is TGCAGTGCTACCTTACCGGGACAGGGAGGGTACGAGCAGTACTTC.

This clonotype has a handful of counts. This chain connects TRBV6-1 to TRBJ2-5, with 7 bases aligning to TRBD2. This CDR3 has 13 amino acids. J was trimmed by 4 bases and V by 10 bases; bases with no gene match: 9. Looked up from germline, CDR1 is MNHNS and CDR2 is SASEGT. For the CDR3, the DNA is TGTGCCATTAGCCGGGACTACGGAGAGACCCAGTACTTC. Its protein product is CAISRDYGETQYF.

This clonotype has at least ten counts. The CDR3 region is CSVLGQGAYEQYF. For the CDR3, the DNA is TGCAGCGTTTTGGGACAGGGGGCGTACGAGCAGTACTTC. J is TRBJ2-7 and V is TRBV29-1; 12 nucleotides line up with TRBD1. CDR3 size: 13 residues. CDR1 SQVTM and CDR2 ANQGSEA come from the germline V gene. J gave up 4 bases and V 5 bases, and 3 bases lay outside the gene matches.

This clonotype has just a few counts. This chain links TRBV6-5 with TRBJ1-5; a weak D match, TRBD1 (6 bases). CDR3 length: 15 residues. The V end was cut by 6 bases, the J end by 5 bases, with 17 bases between. CDR1 and CDR2 from the germline V gene are MNHEY and SVGAGI. The CDR3 DNA is TGTGCCAGCAGCCCCGACAGGAGAGGGTATCAGCCCCAGCATTTT. Its protein product is CASSPDRRGYQPQHF.

This sequence joins TRBV12-3 or TRBV12-4 and TRBJ1-1, with a possible D match to TRBD1 (5 bases). Trimming stripped 2 bases from V and 6 bases from J, with 10 bases between. The CDR3 runs to 13 residues. The CDR3 loop is CASSLWGDAEAFF. CDR3 in DNA: TGTGCCAGCAGTTTATGGGGGGACGCTGAAGCTTTCTTT.

This chain links TRBV20-1 with TRBJ2-2, with D hard to call. CDR3 length: 16 residues. CDR1 and CDR2 from the germline V gene are DFQATT and SNEGSKA (reference sequence). Trimming stripped 0 bases from V and 4 bases from J, with 15 bases between. The CDR3 nucleotides read TGCAGTGCTAGAGATCGGGCTAGTGGCTTCACCGGGGAGCTGTTTTTT. Protein sequence: CSARDRASGFTGELFF.

This clonotype was observed many times. The J gene is TRBJ2-5, the V gene TRBV20-1; D gene ambiguous. CDR1 is DFQATT and CDR2 is SNEGSKA in the germline V gene (reference sequence). V was clipped by 3 bases and J by 2 bases, with 7 bases between them. This CDR3 has 12 residues. In DNA, the CDR3 is TGCAGTGCTAGGACACCTCAAGAGACCCAGTACTTC. This gives the protein CSARTPQETQYF.

The chain is built from TRBV6-1 and TRBJ1-2; possible D gene TRBD1, 5 bases. Germline lookup yields CDR1 MNHNS and CDR2 SASEGT. This CDR3 contains 13 residues. Deletions cut 4 bases from V and 5 bases from J, with 11 bases between. CDR3 coding DNA: TGTGCCAGCAGTGTGGGGACGGAGTATGGCTACACCTTC. Its translation: CASSVGTEYGYTF.

This clonotype was observed a few times. The rearrangement uses TRBV9 and TRBJ2-1; 11 positions agree with TRBD2. With V trimmed by 4 bases and J by 7 bases, 19 bases remained unmatched. Germline CDR1 is SGDLS and CDR2 is YYNGEE. The length of the CDR3 is 19 residues. In DNA, the CDR3 is TGTGCCAGCAGCCCACGGTCCGGTAGCGGGAGGGCCAGTGGGAATGAGCAGTTCTTC. Protein product: CASSPRSGSGRASGNEQFF.

This clonotype showed up many times. The chain joins TRBV5-1 to TRBJ1-2; 9 bases match TRBD1. Germline V CDR1 and CDR2: SGHRS, YFSETQ. J gave up 8 bases and V 2 bases, and 7 bases lay outside the gene matches. The CDR3 is made up of 14 amino acids. CDR3 residues: CASSFEQGARGYTF. CDR3 coding DNA: TGCGCCAGCAGCTTTGAACAGGGGGCGCGGGGCTACACCTTC.

The chain links TRBV4-3 to TRBJ2-7; TRBD1 matches at 8 bases. Germline V gene lookup returns CDR1 LGHNA and CDR2 YSLEER. Germline trimming cut 1 base from V and 2 bases from J; bases unmatched to any gene: 7. The CDR3 covers 16 residues. The CDR3 region has the DNA TGCGCCAGCAGCCAAGCCCCAGGGGGCCAGCCCTACGAGCAGTACTTC. This encodes CASSQAPGGQPYEQYF.

The V gene is TRBV12-5, the J gene TRBJ1-1; 8 bases align to TRBD1. The V gene end was trimmed by 6 bases and the J gene end by 4 bases; junction bases not matched to a gene: 28. CDR1 and CDR2 from the germline V gene are LGHNT and FRNRAP. The CDR3 has 21 residues. In DNA, the CDR3 is TGTGCTAGTGGCTCGCCGGGACAGGATAATACTGCGGCCCCATACCCCACTGAAGCTTTCTTT. Its protein product is CASGSPGQDNTAAPYPTEAFF.

This clonotype was recorded many times. V is TRBV7-9 and J is TRBJ2-7; 11 bases agree with TRBD2. The length of the CDR3 is 14 residues. With V trimmed by 6 bases and J by 4 bases, 5 bases remained unmatched. The V gene's germline CDR1 is SEHNR and CDR2 FQNEAQ (reference sequence). The CDR3: CASSPLAGVYEQYF. The CDR3 nucleotides are TGTGCCAGCAGTCCACTAGCGGGAGTTTACGAGCAGTACTTC.

This clonotype was detected a few times. The chain carries TRBV12-3 or TRBV12-4 and TRBJ2-1; D uncertain. The CDR3 is made up of 12 amino acids. V lost 2 bases and J lost 6, with 5 bases in between. The chain's CDR3 is CASSLSINEQFF. Written as DNA, the CDR3 is TGTGCCAGCAGTTTATCGATCAATGAGCAGTTCTTC.

In its sample, this clonotype was seen many times. The V gene is TRBV4-1, the J gene TRBJ2-1, with a possible D match to TRBD2 (6 bases). CDR3 length: 17 amino acids. The germline CDR1 and CDR2 sequences are MGHRA and YSYEKL. The V gene lost 4 bases and the J gene lost 7 bases, with 23 bases spanning the gap. The CDR3 nucleotides read TGCGCCAGCAGCCGGGATGAAATAGCGGCTGGGCGGAATGAGCAGTTCTTC. Translation gives CASSRDEIAAGRNEQFF.

There are many counts of this clonotype. The chain employs TRBV29-1 and TRBJ1-4, with TRBD1 identical over 8 bases. Trimming cost V 0 bases and J 10 bases; bases outside gene matches: 10. The CDR3 has 15 residues. Germline V gene lookup returns CDR1 SQVTM and CDR2 ANQGSEA. The CDR3 is CSVEDPGTGGGKLFF. The CDR3 DNA sequence: TGCAGCGTTGAAGATCCCGGGACAGGCGGCGGAAAACTGTTTTTT.

This clonotype has just a few counts. The V call is TRBV4-3, the J call TRBJ2-2; no clear D. V lost 4 bases and J lost 6, with 15 bases in between. The germline gives CDR1 LGHNA, CDR2 YSLEER. This CDR3 region has 15 residues. Here the CDR3 reads CASSLGWDYPGELFF. CDR3 nucleotide sequence: TGCGCCAGCAGCCTTGGGTGGGATTACCCCGGGGAGCTGTTTTTT.

This chain joins TRBV27 and TRBJ1-1, with 7 bases identical to TRBD1. The V gene's germline CDR1 is MNHEY and CDR2 SMNVEV (reference sequence). With V trimmed by 8 bases and J by 5 bases, 5 bases remained unmatched. The CDR3 runs to 12 residues. CDR3: CASGDRGTEAFF. CDR3 in DNA: TGTGCCAGCGGGGACAGAGGGACTGAAGCTTTCTTT.

This clonotype was seen ten or more times. The V and J genes are TRBV5-1 and TRBJ1-1; D remains unclear. Germline assignment: CDR1 SGHRS and CDR2 YFSETQ. CDR3 size: 18 residues. The V end was cut by 4 bases, the J end by 0 bases, with 22 bases between. The CDR3 sequence is CASSHPLSNGEMNTEAFF. Written as DNA, the CDR3 is TGCGCCAGCAGCCACCCGTTAAGCAATGGGGAGATGAACACTGAAGCTTTCTTT.

This clonotype was detected a few times. The genes are TRBV20-1 and TRBJ2-5; D ambiguous. Germline lookup yields CDR1 DFQATT and CDR2 SNEGSKA (reference sequence). This CDR3 spans 13 amino acids. With 2 bases removed from V and 2 bases from J, the gap between germline ends came to 9 bases. CDR3 DNA sequence: TGCAGTGCTAGAAGTACAGAGCAAGAGACCCAGTACTTC. It is translated as CSARSTEQETQYF.